Each of the 18 T cell receptor beta chains below was sequenced from the same sample in a study of beta chain features in type 1 diabetes. As every portion of the isolated RNA was reverse transcribed, the sequencing read expressed TCRB transcripts. The assay was immunoSEQ multiplex PCR, and TCRdb's table has in-frame clones only and misses some. Of 240,000 or so clones listed, 25% to 35% are singletons. Material: central memory CD4+ T cells from blood. All receptors derive from a man aged 25-45 years in good health.

Turning to this clone: Other DNA sequences in the sample encode the same CDR3. The J gene is TRBJ1-1, the V gene TRBV18; perhaps TRBD1 as D (5 bases). The CDR3 has 15 residues. The V end lost 2 bases, the J end lost 0 bases, and 10 bases lay between the germline ends. Germline lookup yields CDR1 KGHSH and CDR2 LQKENI. The CDR3 reads CASSPSQGLNTEAFF. CDR3 coding DNA: TGTGCCAGCTCACCATCGCAGGGCTTGAACACTGAAGCTTTCTTT.

This chain links TRBV28 with TRBJ1-1, with 11 bases aligning to TRBD1. V lost 5 bases, J lost 3 bases, and 2 bases stayed unmatched. Germline V gene data show CDR1 as MDHEN and CDR2 as SYDVKM. CDR3 length: 14 residues. This CDR3 reads CASSGDRGDTEAFF. As DNA, the CDR3 is TGTGCCAGCAGTGGGGACAGGGGGGACACTGAAGCTTTCTTT.

Concerning this clone itself: In the same sample, other DNA sequences code for this CDR3. The chain uses TRBV30 and TRBJ2-7, with 8 bases identical to TRBD1. The trim removed 5 bases at V and 1 base at J, leaving 1 base unmatched. Germline lookup yields CDR1 GTSNPN and CDR2 SVGIG (reference sequence). There are 12 residues in the CDR3. The CDR3 coding sequence is TGTGCCTGGGGGACAGGATCCTACGAGCAGTACTTC. Protein sequence: CAWGTGSYEQYF.

The chain couples TRBV23-1 to TRBJ1-5; TRBD1 agrees at 7 bases. TRBV23-1 is recorded as an ORF, its role being uncertain. The V and J ends lost 6 bases and 2 bases, in that order; junction bases with no gene match: 10. The CDR3 is 16 residues long. DNA of the CDR3: TGCGCCAGCAGCCCGCCCAGGGGGATGTGCAATCAGCCCCAGCATTTT. Its translation is CASSPPRGMCNQPQHF.

The V call is TRBV25-1, the J call TRBJ1-2, with D hard to call. Trimming stripped 1 base from V and 7 bases from J, with 4 bases between. This CDR3 has 11 residues. CDR1 is MGHDK and CDR2 is SYGVNS in the germline V gene. The CDR3 reads CASSESRGYTF. The CDR3, as DNA: TGTGCCAGCAGTGAATCCCGTGGCTACACCTTC.

The chain uses TRBV7-7 and TRBJ2-2, with 7 bases aligning to TRBD1. The germline V gene encodes CDR1 SSHAT and CDR2 FNYEAQ (reference sequence). After removal of 6 bases from V and 4 bases from J, the junction contained 11 bases not matched to a gene. This CDR3 is 16 amino acids long. CDR3 nucleotide sequence: TGTGCCAGCAGTTCCCCATCAGGGGGTGCCACCGGGGAGCTGTTTTTT. Its protein product is CASSSPSGGATGELFF. Drawing the rest from reference TRBV7-7 and TRBJ2-2, the complete variable domain is GAGVSQSPRYKVTKRGQDVTLRCDPISSHATLYWYQQALGQGPEFLTYFNYEAQPDKSGLPSDRFSAERPEGSISTLTIQRTEQRDSAMYRCASSSPSGGATGELFFGEGSRLTVL.

This clone was detected ten times or more. The J gene is TRBJ2-1, the V gene TRBV7-6; possibly TRBD2 for D (5 bases). Trimming stripped 4 bases from V and 5 bases from J, with 12 bases between. Germline V CDR1 and CDR2: SGHVS, FNYEAQ. This CDR3 spans 14 amino acids. The CDR3 loop reads CASSSWRRDNEQFF. Here the CDR3 DNA reads TGTGCCAGCAGCTCATGGAGGCGAGACAATGAGCAGTTCTTC.

The chain uses TRBV5-1 and TRBJ2-3; TRBD1 agrees at 9 bases. Germline V lookup: CDR1 SGHRS, CDR2 YFSETQ. The trim removed 4 bases at V and 4 bases at J, leaving 7 bases unmatched. The CDR3 totals 15 residues. The DNA of the CDR3 is TGCGCCAGCAGCCGGACAGGGGATGCGGCAGATACGCAGTATTTT. This gives the protein CASSRTGDAADTQYF.

The gene calls are TRBV4-1 and TRBJ1-2; 7 bases fit TRBD1. J was trimmed by 4 bases and V by 4 bases; bases with no gene match: 6. CDR3 length: 14 residues. Germline CDR1 reads MGHRA; CDR2 reads YSYEKL. CDR3 residues: CASSRGEGAYGYTF. The CDR3 bases are TGCGCCAGCAGCCGCGGGGAGGGGGCCTATGGCTACACCTTC.

This clone was detected ten times or more. This chain uses TRBV14 with TRBJ1-6, with 7 positions matching TRBD1. CDR3 length: 14 residues. Per the germline V gene, CDR1 is SGHDN and CDR2 is FVKESK. Losses at the gene ends were 4 bases for V and 8 bases for J; bases not matched to a gene: 5. The CDR3 loop reads CASSPRTGYSPLHF. CDR3 sequence (DNA): TGTGCCAGCAGCCCCAGGACAGGTTATTCACCCCTCCACTTT.

This clone was recorded a few times. The CDR3 bases are TGTGCCAGCAGCCTCGATAGCGGGAGGCTGGGTACGCAGTATTTT. Its translation is CASSLDSGRLGTQYF. This chain connects TRBV14 to TRBJ2-3; 10 bases agree with TRBD2. Germline loops: CDR1 SGHDN, CDR2 FVKESK. The CDR3 runs to 15 residues. Trimming cost V 4 bases and J 8 bases; bases outside gene matches: 9. Drawing the rest from reference TRBV14 and TRBJ2-3, the complete variable domain is EAGVTQFPSHSVIEKGQTVTLRCDPISGHDNLYWYRRVMGKEIKFLLHFVKESKQDESGMPNNRFLAERTGGTYSTLKVQPAELEDSGVYFCASSLDSGRLGTQYFGPGTRLTVL.

The J gene is TRBJ2-1, the V gene TRBV19, with no clear D. Germline-derived CDR1 and CDR2 are LNHDA and SQIVND (reference sequence). CDR3 length: 12 residues. Trimming pared 6 bases from V and 3 bases from J, leaving 6 bases between. CDR3 region: CASRSDYNEQFF. The CDR3 DNA reads as TGTGCCAGTAGGTCGGACTACAATGAGCAGTTCTTC.

CDR3 nucleotides: TGTGCCAGCAGCCAAGGGCGAGGGCCAGGGTACAATGAGCAGTTCTTC. Residues: CASSQGRGPGYNEQFF. The chain has TRBV7-2 and TRBJ2-1, with D tentatively TRBD1 or TRBD2 (5 bases each). V was pared by 5 bases and J by 4 bases, with 18 bases between. This CDR3 comprises 16 residues. Germline-derived CDR1 and CDR2 are SGHTA and FQGNSA.

There are a few counts of this clone. The genes are TRBV9 and TRBJ2-7; D gene ambiguous. The ends were cut back, 0 bases at V and 3 bases at J, with 13 bases in the middle. This CDR3 has 15 residues. CDR1 is SGDLS and CDR2 is YYNGEE in the germline V gene. CDR3: CASSVEQDGFYEQYF. The CDR3 DNA reads TGTGCCAGCAGCGTAGAGCAGGACGGATTCTACGAGCAGTACTTC. Full variable domain (outside the CDR3, taken from reference TRBV9 and TRBJ2-7): DSGVTQTPKHLITATGQRVTLRCSPRSGDLSVYWYQQSLDQGLQFLIQYYNGEERAKGNILERFSAQQFPDLHSELNLSSLELGDSALYFCASSVEQDGFYEQYFGPGTRLTVT.

The chain joins TRBV5-6 to TRBJ2-7; TRBD2 agrees at 9 bases. CDR3 length: 12 residues. Losses at the gene ends were 7 bases for V and 3 bases for J; bases not matched to a gene: 2. Germline V gives CDR1 SGHDT, CDR2 YYEEEE. The CDR3 nucleotides are TGTGCCAGCGGGACTAGCCTCTACGAGCAGTACTTC. As protein: CASGTSLYEQYF.

A note on this clone: This same CDR3 is encoded by further DNA sequences in the sample. This chain joins TRBV11-2 and TRBJ2-3; the D is unclear. This CDR3 is built from 14 residues. V was clipped by 2 bases and J by 0 bases, with 6 bases between them. The germline V gene has CDR1 SGHAT and CDR2 FQNNGV. The CDR3 loop reads CASSLTTSTDTQYF. For the CDR3, the DNA is TGTGCCAGCAGCTTAACCACTAGCACAGATACGCAGTATTTT.

The chain is built from TRBV7-2 and TRBJ2-1; 12 bases agree with TRBD2. This CDR3 has 17 residues. Per the germline V gene, CDR1 is SGHTA and CDR2 is FQGNSA. The ends lost 2 bases at V and 3 bases at J; junction bases unmatched: 5. The CDR3 protein is CASSLTTSGSLYNEQFF. CDR3 in DNA: TGTGCCAGCAGCTTAACGACTAGCGGGAGTCTCTACAATGAGCAGTTCTTC.

The chain combines TRBV7-8 with TRBJ1-4; D is unresolved. CDR3 length: 16 residues. The germline V gene has CDR1 SGHVS and CDR2 FQNEAQ. V was trimmed by 4 bases and J by 5 bases, leaving 17 bases between them. The DNA for the CDR3 is TGTGCCAGCAGCTCCCCGGCGGCACGGCCAAATGAAAAACTGTTTTTT. This codes for CASSSPAARPNEKLFF.